This TCR beta chain came from a study of cytomegalovirus exposure and HLA in healthy donors. CDR3 size: 12 residues. Germline V CDR1 and CDR2: MNHNY, SVGAGI (reference sequence). The ends were cut back, 8 bases at V and 1 base at J, with 6 bases in the middle. Points on this clone: As yet, its antigen is unknown.

Study results and caveats: A later analysis linked a missense DCLRE1C variant to TCR beta V- and J-gene trimming. A prior analysis recorded that most TCR beta V segments were productive about 87% or about 30% of the time.

It was with 60 Vbeta and 13 Jbeta primers that the PCR ran. Data came from immunoSEQ multiplex PCR; TCRdb stores just in-frame clones and leaves some out. This table has 55,000 to 90,000 clones, roughly 79% appearing once. Specimen: PBMCs. V usage is TRBV6-6 and J usage is TRBJ1-3; maybe TRBD1 (5 bases). The sequence derives from a man aged 50-59 years in good health and CMV-seronegative. The CDR3 DNA follows: TGTGCCAGCCGGGGGTCTGGAAACACCATATATTTT. Encoded protein: CASRGSGNTIYF.